A single sample is the source of the 22 T cell receptor beta chains below, sequenced in a study of OX40 agonist ivuxolimab in advanced cancers. Profiling relied on immunoSEQ multiplex PCR, and the TCRdb table lists in-frame clones only, not all of them. The sample records about 63,000 clones, roughly nine tenths being singletons. This specimen consisted of CD4+ or CD8+ T cells sorted from blood, obtained in a trial of the OX40 agonist ivuxolimab. The receptors come from an adult with an advanced solid tumor such as melanoma, head and neck, liver or kidney cancer.

This clone was recorded a few times. This rearrangement joins TRBV5-1 to TRBJ1-1; tentative D call: TRBD1 (6 bases). Trimming took off 2 bases at V and 5 bases at J, with 10 bases between the two ends. Germline V lookup: CDR1 SGHRS, CDR2 YFSETQ. The CDR3 has 13 residues. CDR3 DNA sequence: TGCGCCAGCAGCTTCGACAGGAGGACTGAAGCTTTCTTT. It yields the protein CASSFDRRTEAFF.

The chain links TRBV19 to TRBJ1-5, with TRBD1 as a possible D gene (5 bases). Trimming left V 6 bases short and J 0 bases short, with 12 bases between. In germline, CDR1 is LNHDA, CDR2 SQIVND (reference sequence). The CDR3 spans 15 residues. CDR3 residues: CASSRLGDSNQPQHF. CDR3 DNA sequence: TGTGCCAGTAGCCGCCTGGGGGATAGCAATCAGCCCCAGCATTTT. Looking up the rest from reference TRBV19 and TRBJ1-5 gives the full variable domain: DGGITQSPKYLFRKEGQNVTLSCEQNLNHDAMYWYRQDPGQGLRLIYYSQIVNDFQKGDIAEGYSVSREKKESFPLTVTSAQKNPTAFYLCASSRLGDSNQPQHFGDGTRLSIL.

This chain connects TRBV6-5 to TRBJ2-7; 7 positions agree with TRBD2. After removal of 5 bases from V and 6 bases from J, the junction contained 7 bases not matched to a gene. Germline V CDR1 and CDR2: MNHEY, SVGAGI. CDR3 length: 13 residues. As DNA, the CDR3 is TGTGCCAGCAGTGCTAGAGGGAGGGGCGAGCAGTACTTC. As protein: CASSARGRGEQYF.

The chain couples TRBV13 to TRBJ2-2, with D perhaps TRBD1 or TRBD2 (5 bases each). The length of the CDR3 is 16 residues. V gave up 5 bases and J gave up 1 base, with 14 bases separating them. The germline V gene encodes CDR1 PRHDT and CDR2 FYEKMQ (reference sequence). CDR3 DNA: TGTGCCAGCAGCCCAGAGGGACGTTTGAACACCGGGGAGCTGTTTTTT. This codes for CASSPEGRLNTGELFF.

This clone was detected only once. The gene calls are TRBV6-6 and TRBJ1-2; 7 bases agree with TRBD1. CDR3 length: 14 amino acids. From germline, CDR1 is MNHNY and CDR2 SVGAGI (reference sequence). Germline trimming cut 0 bases from V and 7 bases from J; bases unmatched to any gene: 5. The CDR3 DNA sequence: TGTGCCAGCAGTTACTCGACAGGGAGGGCTGGCTACACCTTC. Protein: CASSYSTGRAGYTF.

This chain joins TRBV5-6 and TRBJ2-3; D is possibly TRBD1 or TRBD2 (5 bases each). The CDR3 spans 12 residues. Trimming shortened V by 3 bases and J by 11 bases, and 13 bases separated the two germline ends. The germline V gene has CDR1 SGHDT and CDR2 YYEEEE. The CDR3 nucleotides are TGTGCCAGCAGCTGGGAGACAGTGGGGCAGTATTTT. Protein sequence: CASSWETVGQYF.

The chain couples TRBV7-2 to TRBJ2-5; 10 positions agree with TRBD2. V dropped 4 bases and J dropped 4; count of bases not matched to a gene: 12. Per germline, CDR1 SGHTA and CDR2 FQGNSA. This CDR3 has 17 amino acids. The CDR3 DNA reads TGTGCCAGCAGCTCGGGGGCTAGCGGGAGCCCGGGAGAGACCCAGTACTTC. Amino acid sequence: CASSSGASGSPGETQYF.

A single count supports this clone. The chain employs TRBV28 and TRBJ2-2, with D perhaps matching TRBD2 (6 bases). Germline loops: CDR1 MDHEN, CDR2 SYDVKM. V lost 4 bases to trimming and J lost 3 bases, with 21 bases between them. The CDR3 runs 18 residues. CDR3 coding DNA: TGTGCCAGCAGTTCTTATGGGGACCAGCGGGTCTACACCGGGGAGCTGTTTTTT. Protein product: CASSSYGDQRVYTGELFF.

This chain joins TRBV6-5 and TRBJ2-2; TRBD2 matches 7 bases. The trim removed 0 bases at V and 0 bases at J, leaving 1 base unmatched. The CDR3 contains 16 residues. Germline CDR1 MNHEY, CDR2 SVGAGI. The CDR3 here is CASSYSSGSNTGELFF. In DNA, the CDR3 is TGTGCCAGCAGTTACTCTAGCGGGTCGAACACCGGGGAGCTGTTTTTT.

The J gene is TRBJ2-3, the V gene TRBV2; D not certain. Germline V lookup: CDR1 SNHLY, CDR2 FYNNEI. V lost 1 base, J lost 7 bases, and 9 bases lay in between. CDR3 length: 13 residues. The CDR3 DNA is TGTGCCAGCAGTGAAGGGCACACTAATACGCAGTATTTT. It specifies CASSEGHTNTQYF. Combining the CDR3 with reference TRBV2 and TRBJ2-3 gives the whole variable domain EPEVTQTPSHQVTQMGQEVILRCVPISNHLYFYWYRQILGQKVEFLVSFYNNEISEKSEIFDDQFSVERPDGSNFTLKIRSTKLEDSAMYFCASSEGHTNTQYFGPGTRLTVL.

The rearrangement links TRBV7-8 to TRBJ2-7, with a weak D call TRBD1 (6 bases). Looked up from germline, CDR1 is SGHVS and CDR2 is FQNEAQ. Trimming cost V 3 bases and J 2 bases, with 11 bases left between them. The CDR3 has 14 residues. DNA for the CDR3: TGTGCCAGCAGCTTGAGGGACACCGCCTACGAGCAGTACTTC. This gives the protein CASSLRDTAYEQYF.

This chain links TRBV7-2 with TRBJ2-5, with 9 bases matching TRBD1. Matching the DNA end better, TRBJ2-7 makes the J call doubtful. Germline CDR1 is SGHTA and CDR2 is FQGNSA. The CDR3 covers 14 residues. The CDR3 loop reads CASSFGTGSYEQYF. In DNA, the CDR3 is TGTGCCAGCAGCTTCGGGACAGGGTCCTACGAGCAGTACTTC.

V gene TRBV2 combines with J gene TRBJ2-2; D is possibly TRBD2 (5 bases). Germline V gene lookup returns CDR1 SNHLY and CDR2 FYNNEI. V lost 6 bases and J 4 bases, leaving 9 bases between the germline ends. The CDR3 spans 13 residues. CDR3 nucleotide sequence: TGTGCCAGCAGACTAGACGCCACCGGGGAGCTGTTTTTT. Translation: CASRLDATGELFF.

V gene TRBV4-2 combines with J gene TRBJ2-3, with D unclear. Trimming shortened V by 1 base and J by 0 bases, and 8 bases separated the two germline ends. The CDR3 covers 15 residues. CDR1 is LGHNA, CDR2 YNFKEQ, per germline. The CDR3 DNA reads TGTGCCAGCAGCCAAGCGGCCCACAGCACAGATACGCAGTATTTT. It encodes CASSQAAHSTDTQYF.

The chain joins TRBV13 to TRBJ2-7; no definite D call. Germline loops: CDR1 PRHDT, CDR2 FYEKMQ (reference sequence). The V and J ends lost 5 bases and 2 bases respectively, with 13 bases between them. The CDR3 runs 14 residues. The CDR3 coding sequence is TGTGCCAGCAGCCCCTCCAATAGGGCCTACGAGCAGTACTTC. Encoded protein: CASSPSNRAYEQYF.

The rearrangement uses TRBV11-2 and TRBJ2-1; D is unclear. The CDR3 is made up of 12 amino acids. Trimming removed 7 bases at V and 6 bases at J, with 10 bases between. Germline CDR1 is SGHAT and CDR2 is FQNNGV. This CDR3 reads CASTNSRNEQFF. The CDR3 DNA sequence: TGTGCCAGCACGAACAGCCGCAATGAGCAGTTCTTC.

V and J are TRBV19 and TRBJ1-2; D gene unclear. Germline lookup yields CDR1 LNHDA and CDR2 SQIVND (reference sequence). V was trimmed by 3 bases and J by 2 bases, leaving 7 bases between them. This CDR3 comprises 13 residues. This CDR3 is CASSIDSNYGYTF. The CDR3 DNA reads TGTGCCAGTAGTATTGACTCCAACTATGGCTACACCTTC.

This chain links TRBV27 with TRBJ2-7, with TRBD2 matching over 8 bases. The V gene's germline CDR1 is MNHEY and CDR2 SMNVEV (reference sequence). J lost 3 bases, V lost 1 base, and 2 bases had no gene match. This CDR3 region has 14 residues. Here the CDR3 DNA reads TGTGCCAGCAGTTTATTACTAGCGGTCTACGAGCAGTACTTC. Translated, it gives CASSLLLAVYEQYF.

This chain links TRBV7-2 with TRBJ2-1, with a tentative D call TRBD1 (5 bases). Germline values: CDR1 SGHTA, CDR2 FQGNSA. V was shortened by 5 bases and J by 8 bases, with 10 bases between the two germline ends. This CDR3 spans 12 amino acids. CDR3 residues: CASSIGHYEQFF. In DNA form, the CDR3 reads TGTGCCAGCAGCATAGGACACTATGAGCAGTTCTTC.

V is TRBV10-3 and J is TRBJ2-7; D might be TRBD2 (6 bases). V lost 2 bases to trimming and J lost 2 bases, with 22 bases between them. Germline V gene lookup returns CDR1 ENHRY and CDR2 SYGVKD. CDR3 length: 18 residues. The CDR3, as DNA: TGTGCCATCAGTGAGCCTAGAGGAACGGGAGCAGAAACCTACGAGCAGTACTTC. Its translation: CAISEPRGTGAETYEQYF.

This clone is a singleton in its sample. CDR3 nucleotides: TGTGCCAGCAGCTTATGGCCCCCGGGAAACATGGCAGATACGCAGTATTTT. Residues: CASSLWPPGNMADTQYF. J is TRBJ2-3 and V is TRBV11-2; weak D call: TRBD2 (5 bases). Germline V gives CDR1 SGHAT, CDR2 FQNNGV. The CDR3 contains 17 residues. V was trimmed by 2 bases and J by 4 bases, leaving 19 bases between them.

This clone has only a few counts. This CDR3 is CASGRDMDTQYF. The CDR3 DNA reads as TGTGCTAGTGGTCGGGATATGGATACGCAGTATTTT. The gene calls are TRBV12-5 and TRBJ2-3; weak D call: TRBD2 (5 bases). CDR1 is LGHNT and CDR2 is FRNRAP in the germline V gene. The CDR3 has 12 residues. The V gene lost 5 bases and the J gene lost 6 bases, with 9 bases spanning the gap.